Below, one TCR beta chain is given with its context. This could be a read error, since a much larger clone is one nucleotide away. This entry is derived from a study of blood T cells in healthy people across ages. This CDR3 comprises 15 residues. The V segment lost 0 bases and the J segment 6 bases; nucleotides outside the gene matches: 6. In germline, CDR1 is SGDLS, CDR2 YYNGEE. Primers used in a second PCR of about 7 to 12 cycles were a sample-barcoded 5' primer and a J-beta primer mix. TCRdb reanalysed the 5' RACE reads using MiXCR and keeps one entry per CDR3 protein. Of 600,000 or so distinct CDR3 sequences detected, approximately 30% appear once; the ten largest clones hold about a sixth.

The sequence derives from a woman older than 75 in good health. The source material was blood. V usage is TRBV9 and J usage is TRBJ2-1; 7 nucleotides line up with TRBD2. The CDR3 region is CASSVGAGGGNEQFF. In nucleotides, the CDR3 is TGTGCCAGCAGCGTAGGGGCAGGCGGGGGCAATGAGCAGTTCTTC.